This TCR beta chain was profiled in a study of T-cell memory formation after mild COVID-19. Study results and limitations: CD4/CD8 balance held among clones contracting day 15 to 85, and later expanders leaned CD4+. Some clones that responded were present in memory (sampled pre-infection), which suggests cross-reactive memory joined.

Employing constant-segment primers, 5'RACE generated TCR alpha and TCR beta cDNA libraries bearing sample barcodes and UMIs. TCRdb recomputed calls from the 5' RACE reads with MiXCR, one row per CDR3 protein. The sample carries about 390,000 distinct CDR3 sequences, 15% to 20% recorded once. The CDR3 length is 18 residues. Trimming removed 3 bases from V and 1 base from J; junction bases left unmatched: 6. CDR1 is SEHNR, CDR2 FQNEAQ, per germline (reference sequence). This clonotype was found a few times. Its antigen is as yet unknown. Sequencing used PBMCs or a T cell subset sorted from them (not recorded which). The gene calls are TRBV7-9 and TRBJ2-6, with 10 bases that match TRBD2. The TCR comes from a man between 18 and 29 years old who had mild COVID-19 (a few samples of this study predate the infection). Cell type and time point are not known. CDR3 DNA: TGTGCCAGCAGCTTGCTAGCGGGGGATTCATCTGGGGCCAACGTCCTGACTTTC. Amino acids: CASSLLAGDSSGANVLTF.